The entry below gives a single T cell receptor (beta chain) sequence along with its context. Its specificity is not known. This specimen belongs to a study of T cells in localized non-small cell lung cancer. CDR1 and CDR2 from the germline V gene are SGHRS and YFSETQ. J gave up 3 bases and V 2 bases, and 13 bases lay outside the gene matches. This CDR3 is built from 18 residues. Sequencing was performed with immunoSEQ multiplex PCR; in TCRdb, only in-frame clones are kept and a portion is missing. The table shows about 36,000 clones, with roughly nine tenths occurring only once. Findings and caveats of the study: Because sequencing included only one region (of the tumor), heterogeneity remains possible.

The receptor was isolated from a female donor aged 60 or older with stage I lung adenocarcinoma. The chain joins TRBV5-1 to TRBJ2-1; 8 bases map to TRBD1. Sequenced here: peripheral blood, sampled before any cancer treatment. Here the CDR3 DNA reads TGCGCCAGCAGCTTCGCCAGGGGGCCCCTCCAGAACTACAATGAGCAGTTCTTC. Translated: CASSFARGPLQNYNEQFF.